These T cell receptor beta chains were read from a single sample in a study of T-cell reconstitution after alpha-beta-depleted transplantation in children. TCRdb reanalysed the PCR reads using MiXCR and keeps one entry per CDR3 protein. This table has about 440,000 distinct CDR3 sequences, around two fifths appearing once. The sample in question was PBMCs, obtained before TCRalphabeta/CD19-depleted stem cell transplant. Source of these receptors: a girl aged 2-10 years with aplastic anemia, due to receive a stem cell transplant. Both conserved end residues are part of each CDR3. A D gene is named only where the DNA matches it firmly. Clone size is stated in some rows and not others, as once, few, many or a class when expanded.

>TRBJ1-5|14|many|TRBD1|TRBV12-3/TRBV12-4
CASSFGTGTWPQHF
TGTGCCAGCAGTTTTGGGACAGGCACCTGGCCCCAGCATTTT
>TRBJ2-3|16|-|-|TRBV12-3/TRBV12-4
CASSRDRQGGTDTQYF
TGTGCCAGCAGCCGTGACCGACAAGGGGGGACAGATACGCAGTATTTT
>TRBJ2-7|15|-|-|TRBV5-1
CASSLVAGAAYEQYF
TGCGCCAGCAGCTTGGTGGCGGGGGCGGCCTACGAGCAGTACTTC
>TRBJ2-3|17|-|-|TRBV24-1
CATSDLPLGGATDTQYF
TGTGCCACCAGTGATTTGCCCCTTGGCGGAGCCACAGATACGCAGTATTTT
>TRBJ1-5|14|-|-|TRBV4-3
CASSQGQVNQPQHF
TGCGCCAGCAGCCAAGGACAGGTCAATCAGCCCCAGCATTTT
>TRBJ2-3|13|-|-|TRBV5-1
CASSLAVRDTQYF
TGCGCCAGCAGCTTGGCAGTACGGGATACGCAGTATTTT
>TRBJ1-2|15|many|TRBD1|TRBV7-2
CASSLARQGSVGYTF
TGTGCCAGCAGCTTAGCGAGACAGGGGTCGGTCGGCTACACCTTC
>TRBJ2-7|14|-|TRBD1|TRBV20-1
CSARGRDRVYEQYF
TGCAGTGCTAGAGGAAGGGACAGGGTCTACGAGCAGTACTTC
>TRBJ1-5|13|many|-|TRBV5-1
CASSPEGTQPQHF
TGCGCCAGCAGCCCGGAGGGGACTCAGCCCCAGCATTTT
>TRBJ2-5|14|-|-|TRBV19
CASSIDPQQETQYF
TGTGCCAGTAGTATAGATCCGCAACAAGAGACCCAGTACTTC
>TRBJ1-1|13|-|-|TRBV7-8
CASSPAGFGEAFF
TGTGCCAGCAGCCCGGCCGGGTTCGGTGAAGCTTTCTTT
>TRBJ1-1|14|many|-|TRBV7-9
CASTSTLGNTEAFF
TGTGCCAGCACCTCGACACTTGGGAACACTGAAGCTTTCTTT
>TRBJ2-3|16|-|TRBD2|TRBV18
CASSPPLAGPEDTQYF
TGTGCCAGCTCACCACCCTTAGCGGGACCGGAAGATACGCAGTATTTT
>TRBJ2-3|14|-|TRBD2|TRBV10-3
CAIMAAGEGDTQYF
TGTGCCATCATGGCAGCGGGAGAAGGAGATACGCAGTATTTT
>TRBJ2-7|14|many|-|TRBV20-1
CSALRGPGGYEQYF
TGCAGTGCTCTCCGGGGGCCTGGGGGATACGAGCAGTACTTC
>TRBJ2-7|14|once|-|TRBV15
CATSRVPGAYEQYF
TGTGCCACCAGCAGAGTCCCCGGGGCCTACGAGCAGTACTTC
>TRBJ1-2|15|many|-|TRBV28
CASSLRRDLAYGYTF
TGTGCCAGCAGTTTGCGCCGGGATCTAGCCTATGGCTACACCTTC
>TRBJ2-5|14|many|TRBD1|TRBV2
CASSSVTGEETQYF
TGTGCCAGCAGCTCCGTTACAGGGGAAGAGACCCAGTACTTC
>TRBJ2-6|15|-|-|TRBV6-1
CASNKQGAGANVLTF
TGTGCCAGCAATAAACAGGGTGCAGGGGCCAACGTCCTGACTTTC
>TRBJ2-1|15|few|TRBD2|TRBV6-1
CASSALAGGGNEQFF
TGTGCCAGCAGTGCCCTAGCGGGAGGGGGCAATGAGCAGTTCTTC
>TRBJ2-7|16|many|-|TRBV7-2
CASSSGVGIGTYEQYF
TGTGCCAGCAGCTCAGGGGTCGGGATAGGGACCTACGAGCAGTACTTC
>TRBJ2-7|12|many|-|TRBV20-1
CSATAGRGRQYF
TGCAGTGCTACGGCGGGACGGGGGCGGCAGTACTTC
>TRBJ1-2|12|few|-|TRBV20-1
CSARGQGYGYTF
TGCAGTGCTAGGGGCCAGGGATATGGCTACACCTTC
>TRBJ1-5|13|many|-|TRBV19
CASMAGGNQPQHF
TGTGCCAGTATGGCAGGGGGCAATCAGCCCCAGCATTTT
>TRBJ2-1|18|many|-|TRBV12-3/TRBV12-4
CASSFQVVAGRTYNEQFF
TGTGCCAGCAGTTTCCAAGTCGTCGCGGGGCGAACCTACAATGAGCAGTTCTTC
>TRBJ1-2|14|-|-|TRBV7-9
CASSPGGGGYGYTF
TGTGCCAGCAGCCCCGGCGGGGGTGGCTATGGCTACACCTTC